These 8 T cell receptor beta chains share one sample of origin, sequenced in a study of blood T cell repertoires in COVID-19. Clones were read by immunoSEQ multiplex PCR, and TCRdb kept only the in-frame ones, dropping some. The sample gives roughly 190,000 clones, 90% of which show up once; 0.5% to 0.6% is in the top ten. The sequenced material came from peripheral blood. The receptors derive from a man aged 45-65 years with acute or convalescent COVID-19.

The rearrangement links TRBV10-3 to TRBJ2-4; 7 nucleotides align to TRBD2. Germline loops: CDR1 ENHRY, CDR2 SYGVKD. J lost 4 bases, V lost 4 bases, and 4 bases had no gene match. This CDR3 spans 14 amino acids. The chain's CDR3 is CAISVSSGKNIQYF. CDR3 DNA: TGTGCCATCAGTGTCTCTAGCGGAAAAAACATTCAGTACTTC.

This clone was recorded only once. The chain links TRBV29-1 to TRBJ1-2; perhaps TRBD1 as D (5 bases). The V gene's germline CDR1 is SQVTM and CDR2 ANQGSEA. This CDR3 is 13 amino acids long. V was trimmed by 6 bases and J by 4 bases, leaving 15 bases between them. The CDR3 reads CSVMGGPTYGYTF. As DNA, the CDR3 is TGCAGCGTCATGGGGGGACCCACCTATGGCTACACCTTC.

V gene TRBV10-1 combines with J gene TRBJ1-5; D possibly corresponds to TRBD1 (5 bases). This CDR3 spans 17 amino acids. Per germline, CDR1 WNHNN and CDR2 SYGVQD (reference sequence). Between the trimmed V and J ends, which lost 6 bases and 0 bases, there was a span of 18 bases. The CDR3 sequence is CASSDGGTEYSNQPQHF. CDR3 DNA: TGCGCCAGCAGCGATGGGGGGACGGAATATAGCAATCAGCCCCAGCATTTT.

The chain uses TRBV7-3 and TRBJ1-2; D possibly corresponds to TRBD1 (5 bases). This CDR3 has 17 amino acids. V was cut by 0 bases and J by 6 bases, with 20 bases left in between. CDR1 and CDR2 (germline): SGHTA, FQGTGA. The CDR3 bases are TGTGCCAGCAGCTTAACCCCCCGGGCGTTGGGAGGGGATGGCTACACCTTC. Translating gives CASSLTPRALGGDGYTF.

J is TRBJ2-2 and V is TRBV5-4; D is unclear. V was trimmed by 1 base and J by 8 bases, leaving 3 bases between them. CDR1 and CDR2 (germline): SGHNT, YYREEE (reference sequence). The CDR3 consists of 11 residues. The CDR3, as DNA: TGTGCCAGCAGCTTGTCAGGGGAGCTGTTTTTT. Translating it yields CASSLSGELFF. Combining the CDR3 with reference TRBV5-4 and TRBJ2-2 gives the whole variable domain ETGVTQSPTHLIKTRGQQVTLRCSSQSGHNTVSWYQQALGQGPQFIFQYYREEENGRGNFPPRFSGLQFPNYSSELNVNALELDDSALYLCASSLSGELFFGEGSRLTVL.

This chain's CDR3 is CASSLDARQGNSPLHF. The DNA for the CDR3 is TGTGCCAGCAGCTTAGACGCTCGGCAGGGTAATTCACCCCTCCACTTT. J is TRBJ1-6 and V is TRBV7-2, with D perhaps matching TRBD1 (5 bases). Trimming left V 1 base short and J 6 bases short, with 13 bases between. Looked up from germline, CDR1 is SGHTA and CDR2 is FQGNSA. The CDR3 extends over 16 amino acids.

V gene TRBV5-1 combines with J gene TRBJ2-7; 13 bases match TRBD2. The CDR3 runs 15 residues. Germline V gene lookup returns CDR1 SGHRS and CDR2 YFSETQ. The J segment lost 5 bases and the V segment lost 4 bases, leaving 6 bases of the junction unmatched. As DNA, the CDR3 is TGCGCCAGCAGCCGGACTAGCGGGAGTCTCAACGAGCAGTACTTC. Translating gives CASSRTSGSLNEQYF.

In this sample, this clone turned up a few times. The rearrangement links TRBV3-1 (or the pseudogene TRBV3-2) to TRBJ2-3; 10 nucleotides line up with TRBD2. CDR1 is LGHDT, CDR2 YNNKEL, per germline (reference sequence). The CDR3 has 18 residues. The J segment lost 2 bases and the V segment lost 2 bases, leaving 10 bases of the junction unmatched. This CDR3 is CASSQRTTSGETTDTQYF. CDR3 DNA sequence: TGTGCCAGCAGCCAAAGGACCACTAGCGGGGAGACCACAGATACGCAGTATTTT.